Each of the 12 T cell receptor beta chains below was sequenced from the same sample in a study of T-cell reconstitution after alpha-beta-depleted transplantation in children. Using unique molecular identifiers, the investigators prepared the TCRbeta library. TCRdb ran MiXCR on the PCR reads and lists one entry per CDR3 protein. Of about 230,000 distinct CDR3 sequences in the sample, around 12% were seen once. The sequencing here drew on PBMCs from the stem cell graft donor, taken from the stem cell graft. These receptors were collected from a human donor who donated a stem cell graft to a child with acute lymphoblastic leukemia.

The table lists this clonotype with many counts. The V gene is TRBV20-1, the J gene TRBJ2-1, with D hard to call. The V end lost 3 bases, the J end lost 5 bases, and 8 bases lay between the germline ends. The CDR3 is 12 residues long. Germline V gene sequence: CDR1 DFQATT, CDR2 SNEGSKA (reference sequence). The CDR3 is CSASLQNNEQFF. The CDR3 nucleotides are TGCAGTGCTAGTCTCCAAAACAATGAGCAGTTCTTC.

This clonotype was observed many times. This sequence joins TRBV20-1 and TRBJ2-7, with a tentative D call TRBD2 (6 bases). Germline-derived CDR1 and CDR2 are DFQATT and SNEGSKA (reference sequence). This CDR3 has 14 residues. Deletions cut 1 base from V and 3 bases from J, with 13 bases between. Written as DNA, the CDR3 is TGCAGTGCTAGAGTGACGGGGGATCTCTACGAGCAGTACTTC. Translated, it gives CSARVTGDLYEQYF.

The CDR3 sequence: CASSIQVSGSSYNEQFF. Here the CDR3 DNA reads TGTGCCAGTAGTATCCAAGTTAGCGGGAGCTCCTACAATGAGCAGTTCTTC. V gene TRBV19 combines with J gene TRBJ2-1; 9 nucleotides agree with TRBD2. CDR1 LNHDA and CDR2 SQIVND come from the germline V gene (reference sequence). V was pared by 3 bases and J by 0 bases, with 6 bases of the junction left unmatched. This CDR3 region has 17 residues.

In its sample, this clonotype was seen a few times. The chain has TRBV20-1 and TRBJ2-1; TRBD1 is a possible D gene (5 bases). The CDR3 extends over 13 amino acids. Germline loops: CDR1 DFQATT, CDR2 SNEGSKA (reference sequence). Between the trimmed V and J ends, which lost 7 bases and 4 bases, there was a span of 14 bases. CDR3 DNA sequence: TGCAGTGGTGAACAGGCCATTTACAATGAGCAGTTCTTC. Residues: CSGEQAIYNEQFF.

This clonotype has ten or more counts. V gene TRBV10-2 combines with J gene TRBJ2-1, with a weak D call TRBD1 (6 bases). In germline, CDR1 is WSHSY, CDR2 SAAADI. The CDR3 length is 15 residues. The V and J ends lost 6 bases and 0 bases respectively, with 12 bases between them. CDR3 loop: CASRDSPSSYNEQFF. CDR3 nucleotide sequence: TGCGCCAGCAGGGACAGCCCGAGCTCCTACAATGAGCAGTTCTTC.

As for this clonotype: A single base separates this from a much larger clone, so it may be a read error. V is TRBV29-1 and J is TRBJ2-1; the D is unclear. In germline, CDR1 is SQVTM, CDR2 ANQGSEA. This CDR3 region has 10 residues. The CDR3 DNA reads TGCAGCGTTTGGGTGAATGAGGAGTTCTTC. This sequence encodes CSVWVNEEFF.

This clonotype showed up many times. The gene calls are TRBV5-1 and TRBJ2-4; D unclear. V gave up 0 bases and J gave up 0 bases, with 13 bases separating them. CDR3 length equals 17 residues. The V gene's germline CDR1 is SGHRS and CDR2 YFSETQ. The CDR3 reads CASSLVAGLLAKNIQYF. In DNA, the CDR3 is TGCGCCAGCAGCTTGGTAGCCGGATTACTAGCCAAAAACATTCAGTACTTC.

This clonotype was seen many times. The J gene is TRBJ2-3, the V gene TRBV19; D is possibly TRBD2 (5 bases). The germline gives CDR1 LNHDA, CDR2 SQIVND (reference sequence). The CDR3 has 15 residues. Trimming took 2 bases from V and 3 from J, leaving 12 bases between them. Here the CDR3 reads CASSIPGFLTDTQYF. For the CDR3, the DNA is TGTGCCAGTAGTATACCGGGGTTCTTAACAGATACGCAGTATTTT.

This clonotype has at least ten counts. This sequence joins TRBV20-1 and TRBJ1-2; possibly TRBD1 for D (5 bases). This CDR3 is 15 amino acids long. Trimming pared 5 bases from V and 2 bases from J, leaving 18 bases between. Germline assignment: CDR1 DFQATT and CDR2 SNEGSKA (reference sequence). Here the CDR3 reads CSAPSQNRDNYGYTF. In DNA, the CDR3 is TGCAGTGCTCCCAGCCAAAATCGGGACAACTATGGCTACACCTTC.

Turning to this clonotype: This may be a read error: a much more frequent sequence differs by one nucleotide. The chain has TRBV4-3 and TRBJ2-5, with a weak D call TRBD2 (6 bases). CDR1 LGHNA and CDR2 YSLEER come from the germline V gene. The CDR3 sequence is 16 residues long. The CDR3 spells CTSSQEPYGGVETQYF. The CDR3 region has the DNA TGCACCAGCAGCCAAGAACCCTATGGAGGGGTGGAGACCCAGTACTTC.

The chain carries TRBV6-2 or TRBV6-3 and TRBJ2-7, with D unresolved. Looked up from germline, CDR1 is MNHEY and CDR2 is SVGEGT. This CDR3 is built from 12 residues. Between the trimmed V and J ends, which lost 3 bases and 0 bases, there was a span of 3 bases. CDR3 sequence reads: CASSYFSYEQYF. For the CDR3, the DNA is TGTGCCAGCAGTTATTTCTCCTACGAGCAGTACTTC.

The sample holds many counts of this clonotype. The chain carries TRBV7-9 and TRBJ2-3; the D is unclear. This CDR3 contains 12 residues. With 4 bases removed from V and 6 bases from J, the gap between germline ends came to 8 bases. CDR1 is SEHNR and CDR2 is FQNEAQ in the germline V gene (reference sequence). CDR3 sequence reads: CASSSPRDTQYF. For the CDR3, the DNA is TGTGCCAGCAGCTCCCCCCGGGATACGCAGTATTTT.